These 8 T cell receptor beta chains were all obtained from the same sample, sequenced in a study of post-analysis software for immune sequencing data. Study results and caveats: Patients showed TRBV5-6, TRBV5-1 and TRBV20-1 among four to six TRBV segments more frequent than in controls.

Which antigens these TCRs recognize remains unknown. The authors incorporated unique molecular identifiers into the TCR beta cDNA libraries. TCRdb reprocessed the PCR reads via MiXCR and lists one record per CDR3 protein. Here the sample spans hundreds of thousands of distinct CDR3 sequences, 55% to 70% being singletons. Sequencing was performed on blood. Receptors were obtained from a girl aged 2-15 years with multiple sclerosis.

The gene calls are TRBV20-1 and TRBJ2-2, with 10 bases lining up with TRBD1. The germline gives CDR1 DFQATT, CDR2 SNEGSKA (reference sequence). CDR3 length: 14 amino acids. Trimming removed 6 bases from V and 6 bases from J; junction bases left unmatched: 7. CDR3 coding DNA: TGCAGTGCGCTACCCGGGACAGGGGCCGGGGAGCTGTTTTTT. Protein: CSALPGTGAGELFF.

This clonotype was seen more than once but under ten times. The chain has TRBV29-1 and TRBJ1-2, with D perhaps TRBD1 (5 bases). Trimming left V 1 base short and J 4 bases short, with 13 bases between. Germline assignment: CDR1 SQVTM and CDR2 ANQGSEA. This CDR3 is 14 amino acids long. Written as DNA, the CDR3 is TGCAGCGTTGAAGGAGGGGAGTCGGGCTATGGCTACACCTTC. Its protein is CSVEGGESGYGYTF.

The chain has TRBV5-1 and TRBJ2-1; D is unresolved. Germline CDR1 is SGHRS and CDR2 is YFSETQ. The CDR3 is 17 residues long. Trimming took off 0 bases at V and 7 bases at J, with 20 bases between the two ends. The DNA for the CDR3 is TGCGCCAGCAGCTTGGCCGCGGCAGGACCGACCGTTAATGAGCAGTTCTTC. Translating gives CASSLAAAGPTVNEQFF.

The chain employs TRBV9 and TRBJ2-1, with 14 nucleotides matching TRBD2. V gave up 3 bases and J gave up 4 bases; unmatched junction bases: 3. Germline V lookup: CDR1 SGDLS, CDR2 YYNGEE. This CDR3 region has 16 residues. This CDR3 is CASSGTSGRTYNEQFF. The CDR3 DNA follows: TGTGCCAGCAGCGGGACTAGCGGGAGGACTTACAATGAGCAGTTCTTC.

In this sample, this clonotype turned up once. V usage is TRBV7-2 and J usage is TRBJ2-3; D assignment may be TRBD1 or TRBD2 (6 bases each). V lost 3 bases and J 6 bases, leaving 10 bases between the germline ends. Germline V gene data show CDR1 as SGHTA and CDR2 as FQGNSA. This CDR3 is built from 13 residues. DNA for the CDR3: TGTGCCAGCAGCTTTATAGGGGGGGATACGCAGTATTTT. Protein product: CASSFIGGDTQYF. The full variable domain, its missing parts supplied by reference TRBV7-2 and TRBJ2-3, is GAGVSQSPSNKVTEKGKDVELRCDPISGHTALYWYRQSLGQGLEFLIYFQGNSAPDKSGLPSDRFSAERTGGSVSTLTIQRTQQEDSAVYLCASSFIGGDTQYFGPGTRLTVL.

Points on this clonotype: At one of its ends the junction is not consistent with the germline gene, which may arise from a read error. The chain has TRBV7-9 and TRBJ2-1; 7 nucleotides line up with TRBD1. The V gene's germline CDR1 is SEHNR and CDR2 FQNEAQ (reference sequence). The CDR3 covers 15 residues. The CDR3 sequence: CASSPSDRAYSEQFF. CDR3 nucleotides: TGTGCCAGCAGCCCATCCGACAGGGCATACAGTGAGCAGTTCTTC.

The rearrangement joins TRBV20-1 to TRBJ1-1; perhaps TRBD1 as D (6 bases). CDR3 length: 11 residues. The germline V gene has CDR1 DFQATT and CDR2 SNEGSKA (reference sequence). Trimming cost V 6 bases and J 4 bases, with 9 bases left between them. CDR3 sequence: CSARGSTEAFF. CDR3 coding DNA: TGCAGTGCAAGGGGGAGCACTGAAGCTTTCTTT.

V usage is TRBV2 and J usage is TRBJ2-5, with TRBD2 matching 10 bases. The germline gives CDR1 SNHLY, CDR2 FYNNEI. The trim removed 6 bases at V and 4 bases at J, leaving 5 bases unmatched. The CDR3 totals 14 residues. The CDR3 DNA follows: TGTGCCAGCAGCAAGCGGGGGGGCGGAGAGACCCAGTACTTC. Its translation is CASSKRGGGETQYF.